Below, 18 T cell receptor beta chains from the same sample are listed, as sequenced in a study of CD8 T cells in ankylosing spondylitis. Study-wide points: Characteristic, it appeared, of ankylosing spondylitis blood was a TCR beta motif of about eight highly homologous variants.

These receptors lack a known antigen. TCRdb re-derived calls from the 5' RACE reads in MiXCR, one entry per CDR3 protein. The data contain 220,000 or so distinct CDR3 sequences, about 17% of them singletons. The material sequenced was blood, either unsorted or a sorted T cell fraction (not recorded which). Source of these receptors: a male donor with ankylosing spondylitis.

This clonotype occurred a few times. This chain connects TRBV27 to TRBJ2-1, with TRBD2 identical over 7 bases. The J segment lost 4 bases and the V segment lost 3 bases, leaving 6 bases of the junction unmatched. The germline V gene encodes CDR1 MNHEY and CDR2 SMNVEV (reference sequence). This CDR3 region has 15 residues. DNA of the CDR3: TGTGCCAGCAGTTTGGCGGGAGCGGCATACAATGAGCAGTTCTTC. Encoded protein: CASSLAGAAYNEQFF.

This clonotype was observed a few times. This chain links TRBV5-1 with TRBJ2-3, with TRBD1 identical over 10 bases. Trimming cost V 3 bases and J 2 bases; bases outside gene matches: 6. This CDR3 comprises 16 residues. CDR1 and CDR2 (germline): SGHRS, YFSETQ. CDR3 sequence (DNA): TGCGCCAGCAGCTACGGACAGGGGGGGAACACAGATACGCAGTATTTT. Translation gives CASSYGQGGNTDTQYF.

The chain employs TRBV5-1 and TRBJ2-7; TRBD2 aligns across 7 bases. The CDR3 has 15 residues. Trimming removed 4 bases from V and 2 bases from J; junction bases left unmatched: 9. Germline V gene sequence: CDR1 SGHRS, CDR2 YFSETQ. CDR3 region: CASSIPSGATYEQYF. CDR3 bases: TGCGCCAGCAGCATACCGAGCGGGGCGACCTACGAGCAGTACTTC.

For the CDR3, the DNA is TGTGCCAGTAGTATGAGAGACTTGAACACTGAAGCTTTCTTT. It yields the protein CASSMRDLNTEAFF. The chain uses TRBV19 and TRBJ1-1; no clear D gene. The germline CDR1 and CDR2 sequences are LNHDA and SQIVND (reference sequence). This CDR3 is built from 14 residues. Trimming cost V 3 bases and J 0 bases, with 8 bases left between them.

The chain carries TRBV29-1 and TRBJ2-2, with D perhaps TRBD1 (6 bases). This CDR3 is 13 amino acids long. Trimming shortened V by 6 bases and J by 6 bases, and 14 bases separated the two germline ends. Germline CDR1 is SQVTM and CDR2 is ANQGSEA. CDR3: CSVPGQTAGELFF. The CDR3 DNA reads as TGCAGCGTCCCGGGACAAACGGCCGGGGAGCTGTTTTTT.

This clonotype was detected a few times. The rearrangement links TRBV7-3 to TRBJ2-7, with a weak D call TRBD1 (6 bases). This CDR3 has 15 residues. The germline V gene has CDR1 SGHTA and CDR2 FQGTGA. The V end lost 4 bases, the J end lost 4 bases, and 17 bases lay between the germline ends. The CDR3 region has the DNA TGTGCCAGCAGCTACTATGGGGGCAAGGATTACGAGCAGTACTTC. Residues: CASSYYGGKDYEQYF. The full variable domain, with the rest looked up from reference TRBV7-3 and TRBJ2-7, is GAGVSQTPSNKVTEKGKYVELRCDPISGHTALYWYRQSLGQGPEFLIYFQGTGAADDSGLPNDRFFAVRPEGSVSTLKIQRTERGDSAVYLCASSYYGGKDYEQYFGPGTRLTVT.

There are many counts of this clonotype. The genes are TRBV20-1 and TRBJ2-7; no definite D call. CDR1 and CDR2 (germline): DFQATT, SNEGSKA (reference sequence). V was pared by 2 bases and J by 3 bases, with 8 bases between. The CDR3 is 12 residues long. CDR3 sequence: CSARNNLYEQYF. DNA of the CDR3: TGCAGTGCTAGAAACAACCTCTACGAGCAGTACTTC.

A few counts support this clonotype. This chain joins TRBV7-8 and TRBJ1-4; 9 bases line up with TRBD1. The CDR3 length is 16 residues. The trim removed 5 bases at V and 5 bases at J, leaving 9 bases unmatched. Germline V gene sequence: CDR1 SGHVS, CDR2 FQNEAQ. CDR3 sequence: CASSPRTGAINEKLFF. CDR3 nucleotides: TGTGCCAGCAGCCCAAGGACAGGGGCCATCAATGAAAAACTGTTTTTT.

The chain couples TRBV12-3 or TRBV12-4 to TRBJ2-5, with a tentative D call TRBD1 (6 bases). CDR3 length equals 13 residues. With 6 bases removed from V and 5 bases from J, the gap between germline ends came to 13 bases. Here the CDR3 reads CASREQGMETQYF. CDR3 in DNA: TGTGCCAGCAGGGAACAGGGTATGGAGACCCAGTACTTC.

This rearrangement joins TRBV11-1 to TRBJ1-1, with a tentative D call TRBD1 (6 bases). The germline V gene has CDR1 SGHAT and CDR2 FQDESV (reference sequence). The V gene lost 4 bases and the J gene lost 7 bases, with 28 bases spanning the gap. This CDR3 comprises 18 residues. The CDR3 sequence: CASSSGTSPGISSVEAFF. The CDR3 nucleotides are TGTGCCAGCAGCTCAGGGACATCCCCAGGGATATCGTCTGTTGAAGCTTTCTTT.

In its sample, this clonotype was seen a few times. DNA of the CDR3: TGTGCCAGCAGCGGCGCTAGCGGGGGGGCCACTGAGCAGTTCTTC. Residues: CASSGASGGATEQFF. The chain recombines TRBV7-9 with TRBJ2-1; 12 bases align to TRBD2. The CDR3 has 15 amino acids. Losses at the gene ends were 5 bases for V and 9 bases for J; bases not matched to a gene: 8. Germline values: CDR1 SEHNR, CDR2 FQNEAQ (reference sequence). Variable domain in full (rest from reference TRBV7-9 and TRBJ2-1): DTGVSQNPRHKITKRGQNVTFRCDPISEHNRLYWYRQTLGQGPEFLTYFQNEAQLEKSRLLSDRFSAERPKGSFSTLEIQRTEQGDSAMYLCASSGASGGATEQFFGPGTRLTVL.

This clonotype was recorded at least ten times. J is TRBJ2-4 and V is TRBV12-3 or TRBV12-4, with D perhaps matching TRBD2 (7 bases). The CDR3 is 18 residues long. Trimming removed 5 bases from V and 2 bases from J, with 22 bases in between. CDR3 DNA: TGTGCCAGCAGTCTTCGGGGGGCGTTATTGGGGTCCAAAAACATTCAGTACTTC. Translated: CASSLRGALLGSKNIQYF.

The chain employs TRBV7-9 and TRBJ2-1, with 13 bases lining up with TRBD2. CDR3 length: 16 residues. Trimming cost V 5 bases and J 8 bases; bases outside gene matches: 9. Looked up from germline, CDR1 is SEHNR and CDR2 is FQNEAQ (reference sequence). Here the CDR3 reads CASSGRTSGSFYEQFF. Here the CDR3 DNA reads TGTGCCAGCAGCGGACGGACTAGCGGGAGTTTCTATGAGCAGTTCTTC. Combining the CDR3 with reference TRBV7-9 and TRBJ2-1 gives the whole variable domain DTGVSQNPRHKITKRGQNVTFRCDPISEHNRLYWYRQTLGQGPEFLTYFQNEAQLEKSRLLSDRFSAERPKGSFSTLEIQRTEQGDSAMYLCASSGRTSGSFYEQFFGPGTRLTVL.

The chain employs TRBV20-1 and TRBJ2-7, with 7 nucleotides matching TRBD2. This CDR3 spans 15 amino acids. V shed 3 bases and J 0 bases; nucleotides not matched to a gene: 8. Germline V lookup: CDR1 DFQATT, CDR2 SNEGSKA (reference sequence). Written as DNA, the CDR3 is TGCAGTGCTAGGCTAGCGGCCCAGAGCTCCTACGAGCAGTACTTC. Its protein is CSARLAAQSSYEQYF.

The genes are TRBV6-1 and TRBJ1-3; D remains unclear. CDR3 length: 18 amino acids. CDR1 MNHNS and CDR2 SASEGT come from the germline V gene. The V gene lost 7 bases and the J gene lost 0 bases, with 22 bases spanning the gap. CDR3 residues: CASTRVRRYIYSGNTIYF. In DNA form, the CDR3 reads TGTGCCAGCACTAGGGTCAGACGATACATTTACTCTGGAAACACCATATATTTT.

The chain carries TRBV27 and TRBJ2-7; D not certain. The CDR3 contains 15 residues. V was cut by 0 bases and J by 4 bases, with 13 bases left in between. Germline V gene data show CDR1 as MNHEY and CDR2 as SMNVEV (reference sequence). The CDR3, as DNA: TGTGCCAGCAGTTTATCCAACCCTTTTTGGTACGAGCAGTACTTC. Encoded protein: CASSLSNPFWYEQYF.

The chain combines TRBV15 with TRBJ1-4; a weak D match, TRBD1 (5 bases). Trimming removed 0 bases from V and 0 bases from J, with 11 bases in between. This CDR3 region has 17 residues. Germline V gene sequence: CDR1 LNHNV, CDR2 YYDKDF (reference sequence). CDR3 sequence (DNA): TGTGCCACCAGCAGAGATCTGACAGCCCCAACTAATGAAAAACTGTTTTTT. This translates into CATSRDLTAPTNEKLFF.

This clonotype was observed a handful of times. The chain is built from TRBV3-1 and TRBJ2-1, with 7 bases fitting TRBD1. V lost 1 base to trimming and J lost 9 bases; unmatched junction nucleotides: 21. Germline lookup yields CDR1 LGHDT and CDR2 YNNKEL (reference sequence). The CDR3 length is 19 residues. DNA of the CDR3: TGTGCCAGCAGCCAAGTGTACCTCAATACAGGGGAATCATCGGCTGAGCAGTTCTTC. As protein: CASSQVYLNTGESSAEQFF.